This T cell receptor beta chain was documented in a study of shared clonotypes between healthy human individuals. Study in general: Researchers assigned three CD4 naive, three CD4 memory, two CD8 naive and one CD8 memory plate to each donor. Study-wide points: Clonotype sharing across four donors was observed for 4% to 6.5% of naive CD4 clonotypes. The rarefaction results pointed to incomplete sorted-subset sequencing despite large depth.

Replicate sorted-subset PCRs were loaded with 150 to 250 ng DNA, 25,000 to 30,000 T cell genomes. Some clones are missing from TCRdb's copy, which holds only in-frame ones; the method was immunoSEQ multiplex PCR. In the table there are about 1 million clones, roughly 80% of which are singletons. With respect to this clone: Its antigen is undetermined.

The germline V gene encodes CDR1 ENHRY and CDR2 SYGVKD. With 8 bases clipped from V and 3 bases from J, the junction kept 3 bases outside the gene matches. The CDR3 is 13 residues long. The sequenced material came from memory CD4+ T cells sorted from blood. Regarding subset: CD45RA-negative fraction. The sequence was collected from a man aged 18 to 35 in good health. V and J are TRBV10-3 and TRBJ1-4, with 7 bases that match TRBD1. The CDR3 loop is CAIGGGPNEKLFF. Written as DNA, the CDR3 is TGTGCCATCGGAGGGGGCCCTAATGAAAAACTGTTTTTT.